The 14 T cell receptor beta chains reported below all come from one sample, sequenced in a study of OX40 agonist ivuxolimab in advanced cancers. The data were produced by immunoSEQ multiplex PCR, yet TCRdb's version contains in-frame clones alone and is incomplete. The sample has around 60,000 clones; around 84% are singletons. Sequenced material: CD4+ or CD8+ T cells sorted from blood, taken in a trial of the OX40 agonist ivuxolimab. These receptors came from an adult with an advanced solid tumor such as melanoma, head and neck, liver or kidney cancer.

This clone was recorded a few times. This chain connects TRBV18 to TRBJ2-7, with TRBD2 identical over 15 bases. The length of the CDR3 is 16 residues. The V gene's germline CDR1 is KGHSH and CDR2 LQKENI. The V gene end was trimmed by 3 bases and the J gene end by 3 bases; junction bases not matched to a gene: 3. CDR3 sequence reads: CASSPGLAGGYYEQYF. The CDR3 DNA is TGTGCCAGCTCACCGGGACTAGCGGGGGGTTACTACGAGCAGTACTTC.

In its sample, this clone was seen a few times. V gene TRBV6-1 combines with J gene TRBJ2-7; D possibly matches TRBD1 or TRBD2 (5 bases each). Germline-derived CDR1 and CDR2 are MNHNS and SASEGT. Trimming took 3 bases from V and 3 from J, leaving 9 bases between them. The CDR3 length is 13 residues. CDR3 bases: TGTGCCAGCAGTGAGGGACGGATCTACGAGCAGTACTTC. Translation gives CASSEGRIYEQYF.

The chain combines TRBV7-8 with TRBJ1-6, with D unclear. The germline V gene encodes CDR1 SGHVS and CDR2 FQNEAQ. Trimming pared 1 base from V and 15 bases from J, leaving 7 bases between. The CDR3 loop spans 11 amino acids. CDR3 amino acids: CASSLVTDLHF. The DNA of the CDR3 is TGTGCCAGCAGCTTAGTGACGGACCTCCACTTT.

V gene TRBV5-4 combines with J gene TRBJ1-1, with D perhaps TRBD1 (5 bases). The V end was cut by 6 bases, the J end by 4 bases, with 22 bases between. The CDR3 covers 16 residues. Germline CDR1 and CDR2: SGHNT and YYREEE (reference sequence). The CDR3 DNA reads TGTGCCAGCACCAGCGGAGTGGCTCTGGGACGCACTGAAGCTTTCTTT. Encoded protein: CASTSGVALGRTEAFF.

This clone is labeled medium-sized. CDR3 DNA: TGTGCCAGCAGTTACTATGGGAGGACCACTGAAGCTTTCTTT. This encodes CASSYYGRTTEAFF. This chain uses TRBV6-5 with TRBJ1-1; D not certain. CDR3 length: 14 residues. V lost 1 base, J lost 4 bases, and 10 bases lay in between. CDR1 and CDR2 (germline): MNHEY, SVGAGI.

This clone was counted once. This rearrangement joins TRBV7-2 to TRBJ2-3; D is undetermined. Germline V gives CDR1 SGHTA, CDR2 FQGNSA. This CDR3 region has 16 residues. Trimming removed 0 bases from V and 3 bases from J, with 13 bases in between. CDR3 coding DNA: TGTGCCAGCAGCTTAGCCCCGCCAAGGTATACAGATACGCAGTATTTT. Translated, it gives CASSLAPPRYTDTQYF.

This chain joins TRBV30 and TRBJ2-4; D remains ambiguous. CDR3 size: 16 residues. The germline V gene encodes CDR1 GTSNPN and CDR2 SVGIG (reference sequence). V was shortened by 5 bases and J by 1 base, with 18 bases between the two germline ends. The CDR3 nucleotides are TGTGCCTGGGAACCCCGGACCAGCGTGGCCAAAAACATTCAGTACTTC. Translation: CAWEPRTSVAKNIQYF.

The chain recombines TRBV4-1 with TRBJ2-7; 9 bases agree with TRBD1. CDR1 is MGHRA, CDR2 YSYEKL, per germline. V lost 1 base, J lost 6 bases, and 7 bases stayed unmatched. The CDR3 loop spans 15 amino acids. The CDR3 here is CASSQGWDRVIEQYF. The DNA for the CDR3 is TGCGCCAGCAGCCAAGGGTGGGACAGGGTAATCGAGCAGTACTTC.

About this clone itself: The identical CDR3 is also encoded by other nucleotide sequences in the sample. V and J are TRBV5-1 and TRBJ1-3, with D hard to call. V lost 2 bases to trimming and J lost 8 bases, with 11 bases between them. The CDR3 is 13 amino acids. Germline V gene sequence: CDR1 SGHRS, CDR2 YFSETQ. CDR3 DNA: TGCGCCAGCAGCTTAGGAGGAGGAGACACCATATATTTT. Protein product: CASSLGGGDTIYF.

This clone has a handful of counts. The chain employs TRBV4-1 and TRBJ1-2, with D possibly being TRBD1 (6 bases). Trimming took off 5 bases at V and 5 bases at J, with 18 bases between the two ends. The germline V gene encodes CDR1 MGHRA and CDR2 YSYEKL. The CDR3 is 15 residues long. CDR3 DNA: TGCGCCAGCAGCAACCAGAGGGGGAAGAGTTATGGCTACACCTTC. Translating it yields CASSNQRGKSYGYTF.

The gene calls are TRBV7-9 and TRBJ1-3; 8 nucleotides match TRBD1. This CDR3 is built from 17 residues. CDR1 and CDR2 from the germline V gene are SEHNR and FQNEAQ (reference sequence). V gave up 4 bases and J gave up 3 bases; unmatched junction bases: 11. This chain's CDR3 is CASSSRETGDIGNTIYF. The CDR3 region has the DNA TGTGCCAGCAGCTCAAGAGAGACAGGGGATATTGGAAACACCATATATTTT.

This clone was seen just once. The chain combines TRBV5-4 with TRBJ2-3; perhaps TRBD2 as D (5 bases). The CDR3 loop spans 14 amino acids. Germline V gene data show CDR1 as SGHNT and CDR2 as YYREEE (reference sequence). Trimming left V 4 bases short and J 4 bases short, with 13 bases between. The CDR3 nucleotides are TGTGCCAGCAGCCCCATGGCGGGCCCAGATACGCAGTATTTT. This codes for CASSPMAGPDTQYF.

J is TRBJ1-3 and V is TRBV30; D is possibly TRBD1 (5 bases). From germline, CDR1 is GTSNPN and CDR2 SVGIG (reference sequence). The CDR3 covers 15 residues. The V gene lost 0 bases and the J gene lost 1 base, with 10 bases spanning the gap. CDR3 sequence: CAWSVPGRSGNTIYF. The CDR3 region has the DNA TGTGCCTGGAGTGTACCAGGGAGGTCTGGAAACACCATATATTTT.

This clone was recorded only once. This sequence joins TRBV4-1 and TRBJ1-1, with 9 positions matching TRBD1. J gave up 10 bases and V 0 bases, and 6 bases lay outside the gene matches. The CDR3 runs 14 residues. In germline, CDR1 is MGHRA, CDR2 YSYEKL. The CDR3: CASSQDVDRGAAFF. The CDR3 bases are TGCGCCAGCAGCCAAGACGTGGACAGGGGCGCAGCTTTCTTT.